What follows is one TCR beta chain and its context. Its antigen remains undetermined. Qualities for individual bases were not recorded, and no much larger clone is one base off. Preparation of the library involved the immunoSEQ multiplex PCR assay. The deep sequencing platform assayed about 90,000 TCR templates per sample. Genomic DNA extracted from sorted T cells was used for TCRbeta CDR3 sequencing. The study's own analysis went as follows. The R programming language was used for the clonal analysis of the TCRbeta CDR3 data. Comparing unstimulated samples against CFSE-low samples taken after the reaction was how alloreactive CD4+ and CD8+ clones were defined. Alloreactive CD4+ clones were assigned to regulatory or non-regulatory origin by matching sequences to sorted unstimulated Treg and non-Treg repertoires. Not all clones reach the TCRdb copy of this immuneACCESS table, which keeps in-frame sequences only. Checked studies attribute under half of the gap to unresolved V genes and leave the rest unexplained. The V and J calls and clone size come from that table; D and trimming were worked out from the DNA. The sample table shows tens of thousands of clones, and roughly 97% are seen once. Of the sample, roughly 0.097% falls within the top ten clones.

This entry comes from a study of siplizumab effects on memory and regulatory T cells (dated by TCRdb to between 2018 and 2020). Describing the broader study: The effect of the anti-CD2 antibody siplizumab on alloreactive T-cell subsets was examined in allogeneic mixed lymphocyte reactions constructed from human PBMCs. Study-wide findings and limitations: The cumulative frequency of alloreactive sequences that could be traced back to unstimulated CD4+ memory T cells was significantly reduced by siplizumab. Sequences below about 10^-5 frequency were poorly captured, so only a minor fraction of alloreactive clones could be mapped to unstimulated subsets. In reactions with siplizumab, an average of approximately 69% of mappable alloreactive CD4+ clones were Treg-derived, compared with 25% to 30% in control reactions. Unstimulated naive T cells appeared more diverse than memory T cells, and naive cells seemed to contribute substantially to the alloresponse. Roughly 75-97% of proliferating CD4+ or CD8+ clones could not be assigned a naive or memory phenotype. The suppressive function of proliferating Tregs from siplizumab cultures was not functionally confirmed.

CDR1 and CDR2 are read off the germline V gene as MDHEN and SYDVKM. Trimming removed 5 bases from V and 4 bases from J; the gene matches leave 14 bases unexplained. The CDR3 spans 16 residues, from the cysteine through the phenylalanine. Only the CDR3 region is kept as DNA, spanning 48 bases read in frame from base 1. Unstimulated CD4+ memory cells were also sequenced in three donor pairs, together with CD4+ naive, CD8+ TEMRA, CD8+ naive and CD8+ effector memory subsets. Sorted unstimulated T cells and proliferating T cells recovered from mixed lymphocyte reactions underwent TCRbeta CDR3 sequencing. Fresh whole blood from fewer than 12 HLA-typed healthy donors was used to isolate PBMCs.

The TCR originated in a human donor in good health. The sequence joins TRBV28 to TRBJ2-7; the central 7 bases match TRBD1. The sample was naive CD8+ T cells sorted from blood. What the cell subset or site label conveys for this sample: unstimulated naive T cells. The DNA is TGTGCCAGCAGTCGCCACTACCGGGACAGAAGTTACGAGCAGTACTTC. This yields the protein CASSRHYRDRSYEQYF.